Listed here are 10 T cell receptor beta chains from one sample, sequenced in a study of human T cells and chemical hapten exposure. TCRdb analysed the RACE reads with MiXCR anew, one entry per CDR3 protein. The repertoire holds 89,000 or so distinct CDR3 sequences, with less than 8% as singletons. The time point is: patch test 2, 6 weeks after DPC sensitization. Treatment: therapeutic diphenylcyclopropenone sensitization with weekly scalp DPC. The specimen comprised whole blood, sampled in connection with sensitization to the hapten diphenylcyclopropenone (DPC). The receptors originated from a woman aged 30 to 39 with alopecia areata. Some clones in this sample may be carry-over from other donors' samples.

This clonotype was observed a handful of times. In DNA form, the CDR3 reads TGTGCCAGCTTGGGGTGGGTCGCCGGGGAGCTGTTTTTT. Residues: CASLGWVAGELFF. The chain employs TRBV6-1 and TRBJ2-2; D ambiguous. This CDR3 contains 13 residues. V was shortened by 8 bases and J by 6 bases, with 13 bases between the two germline ends. Germline assignment: CDR1 MNHNS and CDR2 SASEGT.

This clonotype was recorded a few times. The chain couples TRBV29-1 to TRBJ1-1; D remains unclear. Germline assignment: CDR1 SQVTM and CDR2 ANQGSEA. CDR3 size: 12 residues. V was shortened by 6 bases and J by 1 base, with 9 bases between the two germline ends. The chain's CDR3 is CSVSPGNTEAFF. The CDR3 DNA follows: TGCAGCGTCAGCCCAGGGAACACTGAAGCTTTCTTT.

At least ten counts were recorded for this clonotype. This chain links TRBV29-1 with TRBJ1-3, with D unclear. The V gene lost 7 bases and the J gene lost 0 bases, with 13 bases spanning the gap. Germline V lookup: CDR1 SQVTM, CDR2 ANQGSEA. This CDR3 comprises 14 residues. For the CDR3, the DNA is TGCAGCGCAAAGACTGACCACTCTGGAAACACCATATATTTT. Protein: CSAKTDHSGNTIYF.

This clonotype was detected many times. The V and J genes are TRBV7-9 and TRBJ1-2; D is unresolved. Trimming stripped 1 base from V and 2 bases from J, with 14 bases between. Looked up from germline, CDR1 is SEHNR and CDR2 is FQNEAQ (reference sequence). The CDR3 has 16 residues. The CDR3 nucleotides read TGTGCCAGCAGCTTAGTTAGTAACCCAGCAAACTATGGCTACACCTTC. It yields the protein CASSLVSNPANYGYTF. Filled out from reference TRBV7-9 and TRBJ1-2, the complete variable domain reads DTGVSQNPRHKITKRGQNVTFRCDPISEHNRLYWYRQTLGQGPEFLTYFQNEAQLEKSRLLSDRFSAERPKGSFSTLEIQRTEQGDSAMYLCASSLVSNPANYGYTFGSGTRLTVV.

This clonotype was found many times. This chain uses TRBV6-5 with TRBJ2-5; no clear D. Per germline, CDR1 MNHEY and CDR2 SVGAGI. The CDR3 has 13 residues. With 6 bases removed from V and 4 bases from J, the gap between germline ends came to 12 bases. CDR3 loop: CASSPPYTETQYF. The CDR3 coding sequence is TGTGCCAGCAGCCCGCCGTACACAGAGACCCAGTACTTC.

This clonotype was observed many times. V usage is TRBV6-2 or TRBV6-3 and J usage is TRBJ2-7; possibly TRBD2 for D (6 bases). There are 14 residues in the CDR3. With 2 bases removed from V and 9 bases from J, the gap between germline ends came to 17 bases. Germline loops: CDR1 MNHEY, CDR2 SVGEGT. DNA for the CDR3: TGTGCCAGCAGTTACCCGTTCGGGGGAACGGGGCAGTACTTC. Translating gives CASSYPFGGTGQYF.

The sample holds many counts of this clonotype. This chain connects TRBV2 to TRBJ1-6; a possible D gene is TRBD1 (5 bases). V was shortened by 7 bases and J by 14 bases, with 18 bases between the two germline ends. The CDR3 sequence is 13 residues long. Germline V gives CDR1 SNHLY, CDR2 FYNNEI. Written as DNA, the CDR3 is TGTGCCAGCACTGGGGACCCCGCCTCATCCCTCCACTTT. As protein: CASTGDPASSLHF.

This clonotype came up many times. V is TRBV3-1 and J is TRBJ2-6; no reliable D call. The CDR3 extends over 14 amino acids. The germline V and J ends were trimmed by 2 bases and 1 base, with 3 bases remaining between them. CDR1 and CDR2 (germline): LGHDT, YNNKEL (reference sequence). The CDR3 coding sequence is TGTGCCAGCAGCCAACCTTCTGGGGCCAACGTCCTGACTTTC. It is translated as CASSQPSGANVLTF. Together with reference TRBV3-1 and TRBJ2-6, the CDR3 gives the full variable domain: DTAVSQTPKYLVTQMGNDKSIKCEQNLGHDTMYWYKQDSKKFLKIMFSYNNKELIINETVPNRFSPKSPDKAHLNLHINSLELGDSAVYFCASSQPSGANVLTFGAGSRLTVL.

By its share, this clonotype is medium-sized. The chain combines TRBV6-4 with TRBJ2-2; no reliable D call. The V and J ends lost 0 bases and 2 bases respectively, with 4 bases between them. CDR1 is MRHNA and CDR2 is SNTAGT in the germline V gene. The CDR3 has 14 amino acids. The CDR3 DNA sequence: TGTGCCAGCAGTGACTCGACAAACACCGGGGAGCTGTTTTTT. It encodes CASSDSTNTGELFF.

In this sample, this clonotype turned up many times. The chain couples TRBV27 to TRBJ2-7, with TRBD1 identical over 8 bases. With 0 bases clipped from V and 5 bases from J, the junction kept 9 bases outside the gene matches. In germline, CDR1 is MNHEY, CDR2 SMNVEV (reference sequence). The CDR3 loop spans 16 amino acids. The CDR3 nucleotides are TGTGCCAGCAGTTTATCGCTAGGACAGGGCGTCCACGAGCAGTACTTC. Amino acids: CASSLSLGQGVHEQYF.